Below, 7 T cell receptor beta chains from the same sample are listed, as sequenced in a study of blood T cell repertoires in COVID-19. TCRdb keeps only in-frame clones here, not all; method: immunoSEQ multiplex PCR. Counted here are 150,000 or so clones, roughly 78% occurring once; the ten biggest clones make up roughly 1.5%. The material sequenced was peripheral blood. The receptors originated from an elderly man with acute or convalescent COVID-19.

J is TRBJ1-1 and V is TRBV6-5; D is unresolved. Germline lookup yields CDR1 MNHEY and CDR2 SVGAGI. Between the trimmed V and J ends, which lost 8 bases and 3 bases, there was a span of 16 bases. The CDR3 totals 14 residues. In DNA form, the CDR3 reads TGTGCCAGCCTGATGTCTGTTCGGGACACTGAAGCTTTCTTT. It is translated as CASLMSVRDTEAFF.

V usage is TRBV7-9 and J usage is TRBJ2-2; maybe TRBD1 (7 bases). V lost 6 bases to trimming and J lost 3 bases, with 14 bases between them. Germline V lookup: CDR1 SEHNR, CDR2 FQNEAQ (reference sequence). The CDR3 totals 15 residues. CDR3 coding DNA: TGTGCCAGCAGGATCCCAGGGGGGCACACCGGGGAGCTGTTTTTT. This codes for CASRIPGGHTGELFF.

This clone was observed a few times. The J gene is TRBJ1-6, the V gene TRBV19; D not resolved. The CDR3 has 16 amino acids. Germline CDR1 and CDR2: LNHDA and SQIVND (reference sequence). V was cut by 6 bases and J by 4 bases, with 16 bases left in between. The CDR3 sequence is CASSAPRGVYNSPLHF. CDR3 nucleotide sequence: TGTGCCAGTAGCGCCCCCCGGGGAGTGTATAATTCACCCCTCCACTTT.

The chain employs TRBV6-1 and TRBJ1-5; 8 positions match TRBD1. Looked up from germline, CDR1 is MNHNS and CDR2 is SASEGT. CDR3 length: 16 amino acids. V lost 4 bases to trimming and J lost 2 bases; unmatched junction nucleotides: 7. The CDR3 DNA reads TGTGCCAGCAGTGGAGCAGGGGGCACCGGCAATCAGCCCCAGCATTTT. The encoded protein is CASSGAGGTGNQPQHF.

The chain is built from TRBV11-1 and TRBJ1-2; a possible D gene is TRBD1 (6 bases). Trimming took 5 bases from V and 3 from J, leaving 10 bases between them. Germline lookup yields CDR1 SGHAT and CDR2 FQDESV (reference sequence). The CDR3 extends over 13 amino acids. The CDR3 region is CASSAQGYYGYTF. The CDR3 DNA is TGTGCCAGCAGCGCACAGGGTTACTATGGCTACACCTTC.

This rearrangement joins TRBV4-2 to TRBJ2-4; D might be TRBD1 (6 bases). With 3 bases removed from V and 1 base from J, the gap between germline ends came to 16 bases. Germline V gene lookup returns CDR1 LGHNA and CDR2 YNFKEQ. The CDR3 covers 17 residues. The CDR3 DNA sequence: TGTGCCAGCAGCCATTCGGTGGGGCAGGGGGCCAAAAACATTCAGTACTTC. It yields the protein CASSHSVGQGAKNIQYF.

The chain combines TRBV5-1 with TRBJ1-3; possible D gene TRBD1, 5 bases. The length of the CDR3 is 12 residues. Germline CDR1 is SGHRS and CDR2 is YFSETQ. The ends were cut back, 0 bases at V and 11 bases at J, with 9 bases in the middle. CDR3 amino acids: CASSLEGAAIYF. The CDR3 DNA reads TGCGCCAGCAGCTTGGAAGGGGCGGCCATATATTTT.